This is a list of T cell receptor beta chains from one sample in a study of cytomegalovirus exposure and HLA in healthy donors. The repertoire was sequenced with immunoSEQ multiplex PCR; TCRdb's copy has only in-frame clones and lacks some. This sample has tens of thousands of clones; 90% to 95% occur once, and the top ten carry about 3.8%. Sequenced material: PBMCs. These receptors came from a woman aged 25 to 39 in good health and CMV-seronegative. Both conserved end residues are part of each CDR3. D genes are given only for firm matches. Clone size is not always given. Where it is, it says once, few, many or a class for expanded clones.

CDR3nt: TGTGCCAGTAGTAAGGCGCAGGCAACCGTTACCCTCTATGGCTACACCTTC
CDR3aa: CASSKAQATVTLYGYTF
j_gene: TRBJ1-2
abundance: .
v_gene: TRBV19
d_gene: .

CDR3nt: TGCGCCAGCAGCTCCGGACTGTTCTCAACCTACGAGCAGTACTTC
CDR3aa: CASSSGLFSTYEQYF
j_gene: TRBJ2-7
abundance: .
v_gene: TRBV5-1
d_gene: .

CDR3nt: TGTGCCAGCAGCTTGATTTTAACAGGGGGCACAGATACGCAGTATTTT
CDR3aa: CASSLILTGGTDTQYF
j_gene: TRBJ2-3
abundance: .
v_gene: TRBV5-5
d_gene: TRBD1

CDR3nt: TGTGCCAGCAATCTGGGGGGGACGGCTGGCGCTGAAGCTTTCTTT
CDR3aa: CASNLGGTAGAEAFF
j_gene: TRBJ1-1
abundance: .
v_gene: TRBV28
d_gene: .

CDR3nt: TGTGCATCCGAATGGCAGAAGTATAGCTACACCTTC
CDR3aa: CASEWQKYSYTF
j_gene: TRBJ1-2
abundance: once
v_gene: TRBV30
d_gene: .

CDR3nt: TGTGCCAGCAGCGTATCACAGGGTGGGTCCGGGGAGCTGTTTTTT
CDR3aa: CASSVSQGGSGELFF
j_gene: TRBJ2-2
abundance: .
v_gene: TRBV9
d_gene: .

CDR3nt: TGTGCCAGCAGTTTATCGCGGGGCACCAATGATGGCTACACCTTC
CDR3aa: CASSLSRGTNDGYTF
j_gene: TRBJ1-2
abundance: few
v_gene: TRBV27
d_gene: .

CDR3nt: TGTGCCAGCAGCCGGGACAGTTTCTATGGCTACACCTTC
CDR3aa: CASSRDSFYGYTF
j_gene: TRBJ1-2
abundance: .
v_gene: TRBV7-2
d_gene: TRBD1

CDR3nt: TGTGCCAGCAGCTTGGGATCGGGGAGGAGTGGAAACACCATATATTTT
CDR3aa: CASSLGSGRSGNTIYF
j_gene: TRBJ1-3
abundance: .
v_gene: TRBV5-6
d_gene: .

CDR3nt: TGTGCCATCAGTGGGGCTGTGGCAGATACGCAGTATTTT
CDR3aa: CAISGAVADTQYF
j_gene: TRBJ2-3
abundance: .
v_gene: TRBV10-3
d_gene: .

CDR3nt: TGCGCCAGCAGCCCGGGAAGGGACAGGGCCTACGAGCAGTACTTC
CDR3aa: CASSPGRDRAYEQYF
j_gene: TRBJ2-7
abundance: once
v_gene: TRBV5-1
d_gene: TRBD1

CDR3nt: TGTGCCAGCAACGACCGGCGGGACAGACCTAGCACAGATACGCAGTATTTT
CDR3aa: CASNDRRDRPSTDTQYF
j_gene: TRBJ2-3
abundance: .
v_gene: TRBV21-1
d_gene: .

CDR3nt: TGTGCCAGCAGCCAAAAAGCGGTCACGGCAGGGGCGGCCTACGAGCAGTACTTC
CDR3aa: CASSQKAVTAGAAYEQYF
j_gene: TRBJ2-7
abundance: .
v_gene: TRBV7-2
d_gene: .

CDR3nt: TGTGCCAGCAGCACCCACAGGGCTTACTCTGGAAACACCATATATTTT
CDR3aa: CASSTHRAYSGNTIYF
j_gene: TRBJ1-3
abundance: once
v_gene: TRBV9
d_gene: .

CDR3nt: TGTGCCTGGAGTGGGGCGTGGGAGAGGAACAATGAGCAGTTCTTC
CDR3aa: CAWSGAWERNNEQFF
j_gene: TRBJ2-1
abundance: .
v_gene: TRBV30
d_gene: .

CDR3nt: TGTGCCAGCAGCTTCGGGGGGACTGTTGGAAACACCATATATTTT
CDR3aa: CASSFGGTVGNTIYF
j_gene: TRBJ1-3
abundance: .
v_gene: TRBV7-2
d_gene: .

CDR3nt: TGCGCCAGCAGTGAGAGGACAGGGGAGGGCTACACCTTC
CDR3aa: CASSERTGEGYTF
j_gene: TRBJ1-2
abundance: .
v_gene: TRBV10-1
d_gene: TRBD1

CDR3nt: TGTGCCAGCATGGAGAATGAAAAACTGTTTTTT
CDR3aa: CASMENEKLFF
j_gene: TRBJ1-4
abundance: .
v_gene: TRBV6-6
d_gene: .

CDR3nt: TGCAGCGTTTTTCAGGCTAACACTGAAGCTTTCTTT
CDR3aa: CSVFQANTEAFF
j_gene: TRBJ1-1
abundance: .
v_gene: TRBV29-1
d_gene: .

CDR3nt: TGCGCCAGCAGTGAGAGGGGTAACGTAGACGAGCAGTACTTC
CDR3aa: CASSERGNVDEQYF
j_gene: TRBJ2-7
abundance: .
v_gene: TRBV10-1
d_gene: .

CDR3nt: TGTGCCAGCAGAGCTACAGGGGTCTATGGCTACACCTTC
CDR3aa: CASRATGVYGYTF
j_gene: TRBJ1-2
abundance: .
v_gene: TRBV2
d_gene: TRBD1

CDR3nt: TGTGCCAGCTCACCAACCGGCGGGAGGTTCTACGAGCAGTACTTC
CDR3aa: CASSPTGGRFYEQYF
j_gene: TRBJ2-7
abundance: .
v_gene: TRBV18
d_gene: TRBD2

CDR3nt: TGTGCCAGCAGCCCTCAGAGGGTGGGACAGGTGTCCACAGATACGCAGTATTTT
CDR3aa: CASSPQRVGQVSTDTQYF
j_gene: TRBJ2-3
abundance: .
v_gene: TRBV9
d_gene: TRBD1

CDR3nt: TGTGCCAGCAGTCGGACAGGGACTAACTATGGCTACACCTTC
CDR3aa: CASSRTGTNYGYTF
j_gene: TRBJ1-2
abundance: once
v_gene: TRBV6-5
d_gene: TRBD1

CDR3nt: TGTGCCAGCAGTTTCGTGGGGCCGTCCACAGATACGCAGTATTTT
CDR3aa: CASSFVGPSTDTQYF
j_gene: TRBJ2-3
abundance: .
v_gene: TRBV28
d_gene: .

CDR3nt: TGTGCCAGCAGTGAAGTGATCGGACAGGCTCCACCGAGCTCTGGAAACACCATATATTTT
CDR3aa: CASSEVIGQAPPSSGNTIYF
j_gene: TRBJ1-3
abundance: .
v_gene: TRBV2
d_gene: TRBD1

CDR3nt: TGTGCCAGCTCACCAGCGACGGGAAGCTACGTAGAGCAGTACTTC
CDR3aa: CASSPATGSYVEQYF
j_gene: TRBJ2-7
abundance: .
v_gene: TRBV18
d_gene: .

CDR3nt: TGTGCCACCAGCACAGAAAGCGGCAGGTACACTGAAGCTTTCTTT
CDR3aa: CATSTESGRYTEAFF
j_gene: TRBJ1-1
abundance: .
v_gene: TRBV15
d_gene: .

CDR3nt: TGTGCCAGCAGTGACCTAATAAGACAGGGTATGAACACTGAAGCTTTCTTT
CDR3aa: CASSDLIRQGMNTEAFF
j_gene: TRBJ1-1
abundance: .
v_gene: TRBV6-1
d_gene: TRBD1

CDR3nt: TGTGCCAGCAGCGAAGGACTGTCCTATGGCTACACCTTC
CDR3aa: CASSEGLSYGYTF
j_gene: TRBJ1-2
abundance: .
v_gene: TRBV6-1
d_gene: .

CDR3nt: TGCGCCAGCAGCTTGGGATCCGGGGAGACCCAGTACTTC
CDR3aa: CASSLGSGETQYF
j_gene: TRBJ2-5
abundance: .
v_gene: TRBV5-1
d_gene: .

CDR3nt: TGTGCCAGCAGTAGACCCTCAGAGGAGAGACTCTATGGCTACACCTTC
CDR3aa: CASSRPSEERLYGYTF
j_gene: TRBJ1-2
abundance: .
v_gene: TRBV2
d_gene: .

CDR3nt: TGTGCCAGCAGTGGTCCGAGTTCCTATAATTCACCCCTCCACTTT
CDR3aa: CASSGPSSYNSPLHF
j_gene: TRBJ1-6
abundance: .
v_gene: TRBV2
d_gene: .

CDR3nt: TGCGCCAGCAGCCCCGAGGGGGGGCGAGGCTACACCTTC
CDR3aa: CASSPEGGRGYTF
j_gene: TRBJ1-2
abundance: .
v_gene: TRBV4-1
d_gene: .

CDR3nt: TGTGCCAGTAGTTACTTTGCGGGACAGGGGGGCGAGCAGTACTTC
CDR3aa: CASSYFAGQGGEQYF
j_gene: TRBJ2-7
abundance: .
v_gene: TRBV19
d_gene: TRBD1

CDR3nt: TGCGCCAGCAGCCAAGATAATTTAGGGGGCTACACTGAAGCTTTCTTT
CDR3aa: CASSQDNLGGYTEAFF
j_gene: TRBJ1-1
abundance: .
v_gene: TRBV4-1
d_gene: TRBD1

CDR3nt: TGCAGTGCTAGACTAGACTACGAGCAGTACTTC
CDR3aa: CSARLDYEQYF
j_gene: TRBJ2-7
abundance: .
v_gene: TRBV20-1
d_gene: .

CDR3nt: TGTGCCAGCAGCTTGGGGGACCAACAGGGGCCCAATGAAAAACTGTTTTTT
CDR3aa: CASSLGDQQGPNEKLFF
j_gene: TRBJ1-4
abundance: .
v_gene: TRBV5-4
d_gene: TRBD1

CDR3nt: TGTGCCAGCAGCCAAAGAGCAGATACGCAGTATTTT
CDR3aa: CASSQRADTQYF
j_gene: TRBJ2-3
abundance: .
v_gene: TRBV6-6
d_gene: .

CDR3nt: TGTGCCAGCAGCTCCCCGGACAGCTACACTGAAGCTTTCTTT
CDR3aa: CASSSPDSYTEAFF
j_gene: TRBJ1-1
abundance: .
v_gene: TRBV28
d_gene: .

CDR3nt: TGTGCCAGCAGCTTACCCAACCAGGGGGCCGAGCAGTACTTC
CDR3aa: CASSLPNQGAEQYF
j_gene: TRBJ2-7
abundance: few
v_gene: TRBV7-6
d_gene: TRBD1

CDR3nt: TGTGCCAGCAGCACGGGGTCTACTAGCGGGAGGGGTCAAGAGACCCAGTACTTC
CDR3aa: CASSTGSTSGRGQETQYF
j_gene: TRBJ2-5
abundance: .
v_gene: TRBV5-4
d_gene: TRBD2